This TCR beta chain is drawn from a study of CD8 T cells in ankylosing spondylitis. CDR3 length equals 11 residues. Germline CDR1 reads MDHEN; CDR2 reads SYDVKM. Library preparation for TCR beta used quantitative 5'-RACE with molecular barcodes. TCRdb independently ran MiXCR on the 5' RACE reads; one entry per CDR3 protein. The sample records some 250,000 distinct CDR3 sequences, about 10% being singletons. The count of this clonotype is one. A read error may account for a junction end that differs from germline. This TCR came from a male donor with ankylosing spondylitis or in good health (not recorded which). Sequencing was done on a sample of blood, either unsorted or a sorted T cell fraction (not recorded which). The V gene is TRBV28, the J gene TRBJ1-1; D is unclear. The CDR3 loop is CACSVNTEAFF. The CDR3 bases are TGTGCCTGCAGTGTCAACACTGAAGCTTTCTTT.